These 8 T cell receptor beta chains came from one sample sequenced in a study of early T cells in non-severe SARS-CoV-2 infection. MiXCR, run by TCRdb on the 5' RACE reads, gives a single entry per CDR3 protein. The sample holds 60,000 to 65,000 distinct CDR3 sequences; 12% are singletons and the top ten take under 4.5%. Sequencing used whole blood. These TCRs come from an adult who was a healthcare worker with PCR-confirmed SARS-CoV-2 infection or an uninfected control (not recorded which).

This clonotype has only a few counts. The chain joins TRBV7-2 to TRBJ2-3; a weak D match, TRBD2 (5 bases). Germline CDR1 is SGHTA and CDR2 is FQGNSA. This CDR3 region has 15 residues. The V end was cut by 5 bases, the J end by 0 bases, with 12 bases between. CDR3 sequence reads: CASSRSAGSTDTQYF. DNA of the CDR3: TGTGCCAGCAGCCGGTCCGCGGGTAGCACAGATACGCAGTATTTT.

This clonotype was seen a handful of times. At one boundary the junction diverges from the germline segment, which might be a read error. The chain is built from TRBV6-6 and TRBJ2-5; TRBD2 is a possible D gene (5 bases). Germline V gene lookup returns CDR1 MNHNY and CDR2 SVGAGI (reference sequence). The CDR3 totals 12 residues. CDR3 in DNA: TGTGCCAGCAGTTCGGTATGGGAGAGCCAGTACTTC. Protein sequence: CASSSVWESQYF.

This clonotype was seen a few times. CDR3 nucleotides: TGTGCCAGCAGTGAAGCTAGGAGGGCCCAGTACTTC. It translates to CASSEARRAQYF. The V gene is TRBV2, the J gene TRBJ2-5, with D possibly TRBD2 on 6 matching bases. CDR3 size: 12 residues. CDR1 is SNHLY, CDR2 FYNNEI, per germline. Trimming took off 0 bases at V and 9 bases at J, with 8 bases between the two ends.

This clonotype showed up just a few times. The CDR3 DNA sequence: TGTGCCTGGACCCAGGTTAGGGACAGGGGTGGTGAGCAGTTCTTC. It yields the protein CAWTQVRDRGGEQFF. This rearrangement joins TRBV30 to TRBJ2-1; TRBD1 aligns across 10 bases. This CDR3 has 15 residues. CDR1 GTSNPN and CDR2 SVGIG come from the germline V gene (reference sequence). V dropped 4 bases and J dropped 9; count of bases not matched to a gene: 12.

This clonotype was counted only a few times. This chain links TRBV19 with TRBJ2-7; weak D call: TRBD2 (5 bases). The CDR3 is 14 residues long. The V gene's germline CDR1 is LNHDA and CDR2 SQIVND (reference sequence). The ends were cut back, 3 bases at V and 0 bases at J, with 9 bases in the middle. The CDR3 reads CASSIKSGSYEQYF. CDR3 sequence (DNA): TGTGCCAGTAGTATCAAAAGCGGCTCCTACGAGCAGTACTTC.

This clonotype has a count of ten or more. V and J are TRBV20-1 and TRBJ2-7, with 7 bases fitting TRBD2. This CDR3 spans 14 amino acids. The V gene end was trimmed by 3 bases and the J gene end by 0 bases; junction bases not matched to a gene: 5. Germline lookup yields CDR1 DFQATT and CDR2 SNEGSKA (reference sequence). Here the CDR3 DNA reads TGCAGTGCTAGGAGCGGGGTTAGCTCCTACGAGCAGTACTTC. This sequence encodes CSARSGVSSYEQYF.

Comment on this clonotype: A clone one base away is much larger, so this may be a read error. This chain joins TRBV20-1 and TRBJ1-6; unclear D gene. Germline V lookup: CDR1 DFQATT, CDR2 SNEGSKA (reference sequence). V lost 6 bases and J lost 1, with 16 bases in between. The CDR3 has 16 residues. DNA for the CDR3: TGCAGTGCACAGACCAGAACTGGGTCCTATAATTCACCCCTCCACTTT. Translated, it gives CSAQTRTGSYNSPLHF.

The chain is built from TRBV11-2 and TRBJ2-7; a possible D gene is TRBD1 (5 bases). Trimming removed 5 bases from V and 3 bases from J, with 8 bases in between. The CDR3 has 12 amino acids. Germline values: CDR1 SGHAT, CDR2 FQNNGV. The CDR3 coding sequence is TGTGCCAGCAGCCCACAGGACTACGAGCAGTACTTC. Amino acids: CASSPQDYEQYF.